Detailed here is one T cell receptor beta chain. V shed 0 bases and J 7 bases; nucleotides not matched to a gene: 6. CDR3 length: 15 amino acids. The germline V gene has CDR1 MNHEY and CDR2 SMNVEV (reference sequence). The data were taken from a study of technical replicates of blood from a handful of donors. Measured with immunoSEQ multiplex PCR; TCRdb has only the in-frame clones, and not every one. The table lists about 99,000 clones, nearly 97% of them singletons. Sequenced sample: T cells isolated from PBMCs. The chain links TRBV27 to TRBJ1-2, with 9 bases fitting TRBD1. The TCR comes from a human donor in good health. DNA of the CDR3: TGTGCCAGCAGTTTATCGGGACAGGGTAATGGTGGCTACACCTTC. It yields the protein CASSLSGQGNGGYTF.